The 17 T cell receptor beta chains below were found in one sample sequenced in a study of blood T cell repertoires in COVID-19. Profiling relied on immunoSEQ multiplex PCR, and the TCRdb table lists in-frame clones only, not all of them. The sample has tens of thousands of clones; about 85% are singletons. Sequenced sample: peripheral blood. These receptor sequences come from a woman over 75 with COVID-19, enrolled during active disease.

The genes are TRBV2 and TRBJ2-2, with no clear D. The CDR3 is made up of 14 amino acids. In germline, CDR1 is SNHLY, CDR2 FYNNEI. V dropped 4 bases and J dropped 0 bases, with 6 bases sitting between them. This chain's CDR3 is CASSAVPNTGELFF. The CDR3 nucleotides read TGTGCCAGCAGTGCGGTTCCGAACACCGGGGAGCTGTTTTTT.

V is TRBV5-1 and J is TRBJ1-1; a possible D gene is TRBD1 (6 bases). Germline CDR1 and CDR2: SGHRS and YFSETQ. V was pared by 5 bases and J by 6 bases, with 20 bases between. This CDR3 has 15 amino acids. The DNA for the CDR3 is TGCGCCAGCAGGCTCACAGGGATTGGTGCGGCTGAAGCTTTCTTT. Translating gives CASRLTGIGAAEAFF.

The rearrangement uses TRBV5-1 and TRBJ1-3, with 7 bases matching TRBD1. The V and J ends lost 4 bases and 3 bases, in that order; junction bases with no gene match: 4. The CDR3 is made up of 14 amino acids. CDR1 and CDR2 (germline): SGHRS, YFSETQ. CDR3 nucleotides: TGCGCCAGCAGCCCTGGGACAGTTGGAAACACCATATATTTT. Protein sequence: CASSPGTVGNTIYF.

The chain combines TRBV25-1 with TRBJ2-2; D is perhaps TRBD1 (6 bases). The CDR3 totals 15 residues. Trimming left V 6 bases short and J 1 base short, with 12 bases between. Germline V gene data show CDR1 as MGHDK and CDR2 as SYGVNS. The CDR3 spells CASRPGQMNTGELFF. CDR3 DNA: TGTGCCAGCAGACCTGGACAGATGAACACCGGGGAGCTGTTTTTT.

This sequence joins TRBV30 and TRBJ2-1, with D maybe TRBD2 (5 bases). This CDR3 is 15 amino acids long. V was pared by 0 bases and J by 5 bases, with 14 bases between. Germline CDR1 is GTSNPN and CDR2 is SVGIG (reference sequence). Written as DNA, the CDR3 is TGTGCCTGGAGTGTACTAGGGATCCTTAACAATGAGCAGTTCTTC. It codes for CAWSVLGILNNEQFF.

The chain combines TRBV19 with TRBJ1-2; D not certain. V lost 5 bases and J lost 0, with 10 bases in between. The CDR3 runs to 14 residues. Germline CDR1 and CDR2: LNHDA and SQIVND (reference sequence). The CDR3 region has the DNA TGTGCCAGTAGTGGGTTCACAGCTAACTATGGCTACACCTTC. Translated: CASSGFTANYGYTF.

This chain connects TRBV3-1 (or the pseudogene TRBV3-2) to TRBJ1-1; D may be TRBD1 (5 bases). The CDR3 has 14 amino acids. Germline V gene sequence: CDR1 LGHDT, CDR2 YNNKEL (reference sequence). Trimming stripped 0 bases from V and 10 bases from J, with 15 bases between. This chain's CDR3 is CASSQETSGQRAFF. The CDR3 nucleotides read TGTGCCAGCAGCCAAGAAACGTCAGGGCAAAGAGCTTTCTTT.

The genes are TRBV30 and TRBJ1-2, with a possible D match to TRBD1 (5 bases). V lost 0 bases and J lost 8, with 13 bases in between. The CDR3 is 13 residues long. In germline, CDR1 is GTSNPN, CDR2 SVGIG (reference sequence). The CDR3 loop reads CAWSVLQGWGYTF. The CDR3 DNA reads TGTGCCTGGAGTGTACTTCAGGGTTGGGGCTACACCTTC.

V and J are TRBV9 and TRBJ1-6; D may be TRBD1 (5 bases). Trimming left V 0 bases short and J 9 bases short, with 10 bases between. The CDR3 extends over 14 amino acids. The V gene's germline CDR1 is SGDLS and CDR2 YYNGEE. The CDR3 region has the DNA TGTGCCAGCAGCGTAGGGCAGGGTTTTTCACCCCTCCACTTT. Protein sequence: CASSVGQGFSPLHF.

V gene TRBV3-1 (or the pseudogene TRBV3-2) combines with J gene TRBJ2-7, with TRBD1 matching over 10 bases. V gave up 3 bases and J gave up 5 bases; unmatched junction bases: 4. The CDR3 spans 14 residues. Looked up from germline, CDR1 is LGHDT and CDR2 is YNNKEL (reference sequence). The CDR3 sequence: CASSHGTGDHEQYF. The CDR3 bases are TGTGCCAGCAGCCACGGGACAGGGGACCACGAGCAGTACTTC.

The V gene is TRBV24-1, the J gene TRBJ2-3, with TRBD2 matching over 12 bases. Per germline, CDR1 KGHDR and CDR2 SFDVKD. The ends lost 3 bases at V and 2 bases at J; junction bases unmatched: 8. The CDR3 length is 18 residues. CDR3 bases: TGTGCCACCAGTGATAACCCCGGGACTAGCGGGCTCACAGATACGCAGTATTTT. Translation gives CATSDNPGTSGLTDTQYF.

The V and J genes are TRBV4-2 and TRBJ2-1, with TRBD2 as a possible D gene (6 bases). Trimming left V 0 bases short and J 6 bases short, with 15 bases between. Germline V lookup: CDR1 LGHNA, CDR2 YNFKEQ. The CDR3 totals 16 residues. The CDR3 bases are TGTGCCAGCAGCCAAGAAACGGGACTCAAATCCAATGAGCAGTTCTTC. This gives the protein CASSQETGLKSNEQFF.

The V and J genes are TRBV2 and TRBJ2-4; no clear D gene. In germline, CDR1 is SNHLY, CDR2 FYNNEI. The V and J ends lost 3 bases and 4 bases respectively, with 13 bases between them. The CDR3 runs 15 residues. Here the CDR3 DNA reads TGTGCCAGCAGTGAGCAGCGTGGTTGGAAAAACATTCAGTACTTC. Translation gives CASSEQRGWKNIQYF.

V usage is TRBV9 and J usage is TRBJ2-5, with D unresolved. This CDR3 contains 13 residues. CDR1 SGDLS and CDR2 YYNGEE come from the germline V gene. The ends were cut back, 2 bases at V and 5 bases at J, with 10 bases in the middle. For the CDR3, the DNA is TGTGCCAGCAGCGTGGGCGTACGTGAGACCCAGTACTTC. The encoded protein is CASSVGVRETQYF.

A few counts support this clone. The gene calls are TRBV5-1 and TRBJ2-3; 7 nucleotides align to TRBD1. The CDR3 covers 14 residues. Losses at the gene ends were 7 bases for V and 0 bases for J; bases not matched to a gene: 5. Germline V gene sequence: CDR1 SGHRS, CDR2 YFSETQ. The CDR3 reads CASGGQTSTDTQYF. The CDR3, as DNA: TGCGCCAGCGGGGGACAGACTAGCACAGATACGCAGTATTTT.

This rearrangement joins TRBV3-1 (or the pseudogene TRBV3-2) to TRBJ2-7; tentative D call: TRBD2 (6 bases). Trimming removed 1 base at V and 5 bases at J, with 15 bases between. This CDR3 comprises 15 residues. Germline V gene lookup returns CDR1 LGHDT and CDR2 YNNKEL (reference sequence). CDR3 sequence: CASSQGYGGANEQYF. CDR3 nucleotide sequence: TGTGCCAGCAGCCAAGGATACGGCGGGGCCAACGAGCAGTACTTC.

The gene calls are TRBV6-6 and TRBJ2-4; TRBD1 aligns across 8 bases. Trimming took 5 bases from V and 1 from J; bases not matched to a gene: 13. This CDR3 has 18 amino acids. Germline CDR1 and CDR2: MNHNY and SVGAGI (reference sequence). CDR3 coding DNA: TGTGCCAGCAGTCCTTGGGGCCAGGGGGCAAATGCCAAAAACATTCAGTACTTC. Translating it yields CASSPWGQGANAKNIQYF.